Given below is one T cell receptor (beta chain) in context. The antigen remains undetermined. A multiplex PCR was run with 60 Vbeta primers and 13 Jbeta primers. TCRdb keeps only in-frame clones here, not all; method: immunoSEQ multiplex PCR. The sample carries roughly 130,000 clones, roughly 80% recorded once. CDR1 is SEHNR, CDR2 FQNEAQ, per germline (reference sequence). With 1 base clipped from V and 4 bases from J, the junction kept 5 bases outside the gene matches. This CDR3 is 15 amino acids long. These data belong to a study of cytomegalovirus exposure and HLA in healthy donors. General study findings and limits: Accurate predictions that matched the HLA-A and HLA-B alleles of most subjects were reportedly made from TCR beta sequences. According to reports, the classifier identified cytomegalovirus status with high specificity and sensitivity.

The V and J genes are TRBV7-9 and TRBJ1-1, with 8 bases that match TRBD1. The receptor was derived from a man aged 25-45 years in good health and CMV-seronegative. Sequenced: PBMCs. The CDR3 DNA sequence: TGTGCCAGCAGCTTAGGACAGGGGAGAGGCACTGAAGCTTTCTTT. It yields the protein CASSLGQGRGTEAFF.